The clone carrying this T cell receptor beta chain occurred once. As yet, its antigen is unknown. This entry comes from a study of cytomegalovirus exposure and HLA in healthy donors. Whole-study results and caveats: A later analysis appeared to link common viral pathogens to several of the most significant clusters. When analyzed later, a missense DCLRE1C variant was found to be linked to TCR beta V- and J-gene trimming.

The PCR made use of 60 Vbeta and 13 Jbeta primers. Assay: immunoSEQ multiplex PCR; the TCRdb copy retains only in-frame clones and omits some. This table has about 150,000 clones, over 65% appearing once. Healthy people donating bone marrow made up the donors. The TCR comes from a man aged 18 to 35 in good health and CMV-seropositive. The sequencing input was PBMCs.

Written as DNA, the CDR3 is TGTGCCGCCTCGCAGGGGAGCTCCTATAATTCACCCCTCCACTTT. This gives the protein CAASQGSSYNSPLHF. This chain links TRBV6-5 with TRBJ1-6; D perhaps matches TRBD1 (6 bases). Germline V gene lookup returns CDR1 MNHEY and CDR2 SVGAGI. The CDR3 is 15 residues long. Trimming removed 11 bases from V and 0 bases from J, with 14 bases in between.